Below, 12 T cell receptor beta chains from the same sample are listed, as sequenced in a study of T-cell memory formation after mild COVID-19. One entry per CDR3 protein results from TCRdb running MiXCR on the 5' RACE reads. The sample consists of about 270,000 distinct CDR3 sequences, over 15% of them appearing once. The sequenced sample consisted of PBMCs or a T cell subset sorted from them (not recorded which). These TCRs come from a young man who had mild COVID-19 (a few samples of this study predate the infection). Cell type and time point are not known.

The CDR3 DNA reads TGTGCCAGCAGTCACCGGTTGGGGCGCGGGACCGGGGAGCTGTTTTTT. This encodes CASSHRLGRGTGELFF. This rearrangement joins TRBV11-2 to TRBJ2-2; D possibly uses TRBD1 or TRBD2 (5 bases each). Germline loops: CDR1 SGHAT, CDR2 FQNNGV. This CDR3 has 16 residues. Deletions cut 6 bases from V and 5 bases from J, with 19 bases between.

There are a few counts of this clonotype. Written as DNA, the CDR3 is TGTGCCAGTATTGCCCCGGACAGGGAAACTGGGGCCAACGTCCTGACTTTC. As protein: CASIAPDRETGANVLTF. The V and J genes are TRBV19 and TRBJ2-6; 8 bases agree with TRBD1. Germline trimming cut 7 bases from V and 2 bases from J; bases unmatched to any gene: 10. Germline V gives CDR1 LNHDA, CDR2 SQIVND (reference sequence). The length of the CDR3 is 17 residues.

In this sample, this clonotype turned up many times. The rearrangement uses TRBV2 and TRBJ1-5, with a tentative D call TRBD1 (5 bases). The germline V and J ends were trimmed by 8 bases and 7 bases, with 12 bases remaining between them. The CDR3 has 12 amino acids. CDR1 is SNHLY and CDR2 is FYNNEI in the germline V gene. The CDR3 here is CASSRVTQPQHF. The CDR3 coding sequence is TGTGCCAGCTCCAGGGTAACCCAGCCCCAGCATTTT.

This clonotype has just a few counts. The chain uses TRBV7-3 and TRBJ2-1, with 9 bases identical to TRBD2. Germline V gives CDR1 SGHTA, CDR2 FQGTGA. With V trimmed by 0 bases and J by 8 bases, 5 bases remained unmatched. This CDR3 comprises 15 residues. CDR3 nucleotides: TGTGCCAGCAGCTTAACTAGCGGGGGCGGCTATGAGCAGTTCTTC. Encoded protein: CASSLTSGGGYEQFF. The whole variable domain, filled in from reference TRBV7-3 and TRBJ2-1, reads GAGVSQTPSNKVTEKGKYVELRCDPISGHTALYWYRQSLGQGPEFLIYFQGTGAADDSGLPNDRFFAVRPEGSVSTLKIQRTERGDSAVYLCASSLTSGGGYEQFFGPGTRLTVL.

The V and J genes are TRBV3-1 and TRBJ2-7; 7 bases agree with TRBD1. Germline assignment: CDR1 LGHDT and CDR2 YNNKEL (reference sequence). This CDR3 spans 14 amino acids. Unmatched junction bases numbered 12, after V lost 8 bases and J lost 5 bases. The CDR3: CASRREGAVDEQYF. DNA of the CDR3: TGTGCCAGCCGAAGAGAGGGGGCAGTTGACGAGCAGTACTTC.

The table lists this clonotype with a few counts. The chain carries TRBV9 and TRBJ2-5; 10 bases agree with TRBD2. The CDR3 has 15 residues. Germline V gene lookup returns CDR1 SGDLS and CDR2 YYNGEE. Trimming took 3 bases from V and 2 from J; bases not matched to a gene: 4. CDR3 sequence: CASSALLAGQETQYF. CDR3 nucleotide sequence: TGTGCCAGCAGCGCTCTACTAGCGGGGCAAGAGACCCAGTACTTC.

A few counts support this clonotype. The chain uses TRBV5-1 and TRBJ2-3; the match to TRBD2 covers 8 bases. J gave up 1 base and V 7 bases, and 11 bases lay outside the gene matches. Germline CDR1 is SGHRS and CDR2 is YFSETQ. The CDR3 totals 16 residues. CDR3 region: CASGPRGRGGTDTQYF. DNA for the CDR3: TGCGCCAGCGGACCTCGGGGGCGGGGGGGCACAGATACGCAGTATTTT.

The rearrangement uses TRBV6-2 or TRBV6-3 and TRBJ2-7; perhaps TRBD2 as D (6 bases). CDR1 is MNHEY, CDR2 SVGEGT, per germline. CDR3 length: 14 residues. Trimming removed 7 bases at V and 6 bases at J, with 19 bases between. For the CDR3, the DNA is TGTGCCAGCAATACACCGGGACTTTCGATCGAGCAGTACGTC. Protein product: CASNTPGLSIEQYV.

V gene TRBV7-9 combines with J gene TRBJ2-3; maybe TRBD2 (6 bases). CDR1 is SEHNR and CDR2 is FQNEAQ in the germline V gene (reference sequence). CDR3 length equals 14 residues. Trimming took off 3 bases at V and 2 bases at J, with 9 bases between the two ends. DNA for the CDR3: TGTGCCAGCAGCTTGGAGGGGAACACAGATACGCAGTATTTT. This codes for CASSLEGNTDTQYF. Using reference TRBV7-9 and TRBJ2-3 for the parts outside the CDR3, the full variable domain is DTGVSQNPRHKITKRGQNVTFRCDPISEHNRLYWYRQTLGQGPEFLTYFQNEAQLEKSRLLSDRFSAERPKGSFSTLEIQRTEQGDSAMYLCASSLEGNTDTQYFGPGTRLTVL.

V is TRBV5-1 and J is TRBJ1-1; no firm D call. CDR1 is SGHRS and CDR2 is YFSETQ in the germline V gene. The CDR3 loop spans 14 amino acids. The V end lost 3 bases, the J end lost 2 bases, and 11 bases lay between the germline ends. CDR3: CASSYTGVNTEAFF. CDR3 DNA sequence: TGCGCCAGCAGCTATACCGGGGTTAACACTGAAGCTTTCTTT.

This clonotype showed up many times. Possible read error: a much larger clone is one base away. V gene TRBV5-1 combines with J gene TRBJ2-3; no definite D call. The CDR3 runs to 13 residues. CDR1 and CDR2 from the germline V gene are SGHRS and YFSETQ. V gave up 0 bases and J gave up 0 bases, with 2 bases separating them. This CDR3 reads CASSLESTDTQYF. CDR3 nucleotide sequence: TGCGCCAGCAGCTTGGAAAGCACAGATACGCAGTATTTT. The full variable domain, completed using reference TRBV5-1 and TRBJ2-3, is KAGVTQTPRYLIKTRGQQVTLSCSPISGHRSVSWYQQTPGQGLQFLFEYFSETQRNKGNFPGRFSGRQFSNSRSEMNVSTLELGDSALYLCASSLESTDTQYFGPGTRLTVL.

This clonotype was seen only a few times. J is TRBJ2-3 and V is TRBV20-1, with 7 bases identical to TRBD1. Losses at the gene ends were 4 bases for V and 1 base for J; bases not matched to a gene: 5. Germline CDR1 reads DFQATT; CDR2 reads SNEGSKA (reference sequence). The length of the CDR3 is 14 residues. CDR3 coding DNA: TGCAGTGCTAAACAGGGGTTCGGCACAGATACGCAGTATTTT. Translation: CSAKQGFGTDTQYF.